The 9 T cell receptor beta chains in this list originate from one sample, sequenced in a study of blood T cells in healthy people across ages. It was with a sample-barcoded 5' primer and a J-beta primer mix that a second PCR of about 6 to 12 cycles was run. TCRdb itself ran the 5' RACE reads through MiXCR, one entry per CDR3 protein. The sample lists roughly 650,000 distinct CDR3 sequences, about 30% occurring once. The sample consisted of blood. These receptors originate from a woman at least 80 years old in good health.

This clonotype was observed a few times. The chain combines TRBV12-3 or TRBV12-4 with TRBJ2-3; D perhaps matches TRBD2 (5 bases). This CDR3 has 12 amino acids. Between the trimmed V and J ends, which lost 4 bases and 7 bases, there was a span of 9 bases. CDR3 protein: CASSWTGYTQYF. The CDR3 region has the DNA TGTGCCAGCAGTTGGACTGGTTATACGCAGTATTTT.

This clonotype was seen many times. This CDR3 reads CSAQLTGDGGNQPQHF. CDR3 nucleotides: TGCAGTGCCCAACTGACAGGGGATGGAGGCAATCAGCCCCAGCATTTT. The chain links TRBV20-1 to TRBJ1-5, with 8 bases fitting TRBD1. There are 16 residues in the CDR3. Germline V gives CDR1 DFQATT, CDR2 SNEGSKA (reference sequence). The junction had 12 bases not matched to a gene; V was cut back by 6 bases and J by 2 bases.

Many counts were recorded for this clonotype. The chain couples TRBV10-2 to TRBJ2-3, with D perhaps TRBD1 or TRBD2 (5 bases each). The V and J ends lost 8 bases and 3 bases respectively, with 24 bases between them. Germline loops: CDR1 WSHSY, CDR2 SAAADI. There are 17 residues in the CDR3. CDR3 DNA: TGCGCCAGCTCCCCGACCCTCCACAGGAGCGGTACAGATACGCAGTATTTT. It encodes CASSPTLHRSGTDTQYF.

The sample holds a few counts of this clonotype. V and J are TRBV30 and TRBJ1-5; perhaps TRBD1 as D (5 bases). CDR3 length: 15 residues. From germline, CDR1 is GTSNPN and CDR2 SVGIG (reference sequence). Deletions cut 0 bases from V and 1 base from J, with 10 bases between. This CDR3 is CAWSVERDSNQPQHF. CDR3 DNA: TGTGCCTGGAGTGTAGAGAGGGACAGCAATCAGCCCCAGCATTTT.

This clonotype has a count of ten or more. The chain has TRBV20-1 and TRBJ2-3, with TRBD2 matching 10 bases. V trimming: 4 bases; J trimming: 1 base; junction bases outside the gene matches: 8. This CDR3 spans 16 amino acids. The V gene's germline CDR1 is DFQATT and CDR2 SNEGSKA (reference sequence). The CDR3 region is CSATLMLAGGTDTQYF. CDR3 sequence (DNA): TGCAGTGCTACCCTAATGCTAGCGGGGGGCACAGATACGCAGTATTTT.

This clonotype was seen ten or more times. This chain joins TRBV3-1 and TRBJ2-5; no firm D call. The CDR3 covers 13 residues. CDR1 is LGHDT, CDR2 YNNKEL, per germline (reference sequence). V lost 4 bases, J lost 4 bases, and 10 bases lay in between. For the CDR3, the DNA is TGTGCCAGCAGCCGAGAACTGGGAGAGACCCAGTACTTC. Its protein is CASSRELGETQYF.

This clonotype showed up many times. The chain is built from TRBV20-1 and TRBJ2-5; TRBD2 matches at 8 bases. V was clipped by 6 bases and J by 5 bases; unmatched bases: 20. This CDR3 region has 17 residues. Germline V gives CDR1 DFQATT, CDR2 SNEGSKA (reference sequence). This CDR3 reads CSAKRERGPTFTETQYF. Here the CDR3 DNA reads TGCAGTGCCAAACGGGAGCGGGGGCCTACCTTTACTGAGACCCAGTACTTC.

This clonotype occurred many times. The genes are TRBV5-1 and TRBJ1-2; D unclear. Trimming took 3 bases from V and 4 from J, leaving 16 bases between them. Germline CDR1 is SGHRS and CDR2 is YFSETQ. This CDR3 has 15 residues. CDR3 sequence reads: CASSWNPQRGYGYTF. Here the CDR3 DNA reads TGCGCCAGCAGCTGGAACCCACAGAGAGGCTATGGCTACACCTTC.

This clonotype was seen many times. This chain uses TRBV9 with TRBJ2-1; D uncertain. The CDR3 sequence is 12 residues long. V gave up 3 bases and J gave up 6 bases, with 7 bases separating them. Germline CDR1 and CDR2: SGDLS and YYNGEE. The CDR3 bases are TGTGCCAGCAGCGCCAACCTCAATGAGCAGTTCTTC. It translates to CASSANLNEQFF. The full variable domain, its missing parts supplied by reference TRBV9 and TRBJ2-1, is DSGVTQTPKHLITATGQRVTLRCSPRSGDLSVYWYQQSLDQGLQFLIQYYNGEERAKGNILERFSAQQFPDLHSELNLSSLELGDSALYFCASSANLNEQFFGPGTRLTVL.